Included here is one T cell receptor (beta chain) sequence, with context. Its matching antigen is unknown. Trimming stripped 0 bases from V and 10 bases from J, with 10 bases between. This CDR3 comprises 13 residues. CDR1 and CDR2 (germline): MNHEY, SVGAGI. The source of the sample is a study of shared clonotypes between healthy human individuals. Findings of the study overall: Shared clonotypes across all four donors exceeded non-shared ones in generation probability.

Clones were read by immunoSEQ multiplex PCR, and TCRdb kept only the in-frame ones, dropping some. The table shows over a million clones, with 95% to 99% occurring only once. The source of this sequence is a man between 25 and 39 years old in good health. The rearrangement joins TRBV6-5 to TRBJ2-1; D call uncertain. The specimen sequenced was naive CD4+ T cells sorted from blood. This sample's subset: CD45RA+ positively selected. CDR3 sequence (DNA): TGTGCCAGCAGTTACTCGAGGTTCAGGGAGCAGTTCTTC. Amino acids: CASSYSRFREQFF.